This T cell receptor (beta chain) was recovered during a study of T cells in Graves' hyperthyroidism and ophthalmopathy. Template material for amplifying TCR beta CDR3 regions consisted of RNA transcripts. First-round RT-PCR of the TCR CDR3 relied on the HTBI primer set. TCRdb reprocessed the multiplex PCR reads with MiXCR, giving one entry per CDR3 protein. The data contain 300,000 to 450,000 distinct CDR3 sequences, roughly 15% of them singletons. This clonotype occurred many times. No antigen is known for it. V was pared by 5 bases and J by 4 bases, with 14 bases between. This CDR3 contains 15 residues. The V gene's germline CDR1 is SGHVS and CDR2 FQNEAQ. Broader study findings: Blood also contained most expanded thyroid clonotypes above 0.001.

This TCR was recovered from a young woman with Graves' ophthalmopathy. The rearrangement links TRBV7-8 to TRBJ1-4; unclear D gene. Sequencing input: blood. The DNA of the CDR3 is TGTGCCAGCAGCAACGAGGGCGGACGTAATGAAAAACTGTTTTTT. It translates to CASSNEGGRNEKLFF. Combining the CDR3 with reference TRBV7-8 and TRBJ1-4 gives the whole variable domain GAGVSQSPRYKVAKRGQDVALRCDPISGHVSLFWYQQALGQGPEFLTYFQNEAQLDKSGLPSDRFFAERPEGSVSTLKIQRTQQEDSAVYLCASSNEGGRNEKLFFGSGTQLSVL.